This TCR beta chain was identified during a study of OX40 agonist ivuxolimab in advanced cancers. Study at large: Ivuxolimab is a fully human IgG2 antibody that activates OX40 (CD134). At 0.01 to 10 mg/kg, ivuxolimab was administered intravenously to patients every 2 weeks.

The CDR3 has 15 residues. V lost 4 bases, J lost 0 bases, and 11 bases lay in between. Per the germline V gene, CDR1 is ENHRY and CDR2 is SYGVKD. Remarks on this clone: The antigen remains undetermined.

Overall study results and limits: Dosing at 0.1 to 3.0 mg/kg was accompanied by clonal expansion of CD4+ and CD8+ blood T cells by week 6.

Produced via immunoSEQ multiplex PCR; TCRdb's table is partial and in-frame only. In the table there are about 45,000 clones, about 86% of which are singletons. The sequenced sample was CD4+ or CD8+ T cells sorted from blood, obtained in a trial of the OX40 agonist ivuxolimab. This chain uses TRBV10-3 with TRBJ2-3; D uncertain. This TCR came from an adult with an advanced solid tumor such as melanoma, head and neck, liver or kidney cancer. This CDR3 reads CAISGASPSTDTQYF. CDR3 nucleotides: TGTGCCATCAGTGGTGCTAGTCCTAGCACAGATACGCAGTATTTT.